This TCR beta chain appears in the sequencing data of a study of cytomegalovirus exposure and HLA in healthy donors. Study-level results: What a later analysis showed was that several of the most significant clusters appeared linked to common viral pathogens. Three chains linked to CMV were shown in vitro to be specific for CMV antigens.

Trimming pared 4 bases from V and 9 bases from J, leaving 22 bases between. Germline lookup yields CDR1 SGHRS and CDR2 YFSETQ. This CDR3 region has 15 residues. PCR employed 60 Vbeta and 13 Jbeta primers. The repertoire was sequenced with immunoSEQ multiplex PCR; TCRdb's copy has only in-frame clones and lacks some. Altogether 90,000 or so clones are present, about 80% being singletons, with the ten largest covering 32%. A remark on this clone: Its antigen remains unidentified.

The clonotype originates from a man aged 45-60 years in good health and CMV-seropositive. This chain joins TRBV5-1 and TRBJ1-1; possible D gene TRBD1, 6 bases. Sequencing was performed on PBMCs. CDR3 coding DNA: TGCGCCAGCAGCGAAGGAGGTACCGGGGACATCCAAGCTTTCTTT. It specifies CASSEGGTGDIQAFF.